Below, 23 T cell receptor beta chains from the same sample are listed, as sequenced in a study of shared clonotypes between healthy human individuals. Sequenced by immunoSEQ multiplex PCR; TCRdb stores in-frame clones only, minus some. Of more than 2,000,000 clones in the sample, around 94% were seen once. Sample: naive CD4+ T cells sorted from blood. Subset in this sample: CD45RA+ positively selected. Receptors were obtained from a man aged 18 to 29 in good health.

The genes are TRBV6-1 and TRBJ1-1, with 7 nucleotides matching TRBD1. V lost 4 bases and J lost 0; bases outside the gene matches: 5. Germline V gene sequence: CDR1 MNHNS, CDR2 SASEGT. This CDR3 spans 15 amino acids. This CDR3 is CASSGRQGLNTEAFF. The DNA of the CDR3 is TGTGCCAGCAGTGGACGACAGGGCCTGAACACTGAAGCTTTCTTT.

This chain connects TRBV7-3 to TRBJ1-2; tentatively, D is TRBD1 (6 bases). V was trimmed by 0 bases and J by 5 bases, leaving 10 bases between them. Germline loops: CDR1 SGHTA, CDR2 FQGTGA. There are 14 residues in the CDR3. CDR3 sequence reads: CASSLTATGYGYTF. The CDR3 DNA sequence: TGTGCCAGCAGCTTAACCGCGACAGGATATGGCTACACCTTC.

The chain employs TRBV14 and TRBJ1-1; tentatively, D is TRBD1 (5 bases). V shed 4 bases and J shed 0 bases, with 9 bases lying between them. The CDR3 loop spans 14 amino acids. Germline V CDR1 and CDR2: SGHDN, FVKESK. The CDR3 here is CASSRAGMNTEAFF. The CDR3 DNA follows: TGTGCCAGCAGCCGGGCAGGGATGAACACTGAAGCTTTCTTT.

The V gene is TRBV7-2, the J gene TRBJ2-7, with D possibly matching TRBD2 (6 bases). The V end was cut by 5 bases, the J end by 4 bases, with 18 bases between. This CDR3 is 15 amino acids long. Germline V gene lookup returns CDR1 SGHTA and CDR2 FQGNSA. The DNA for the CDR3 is TGTGCCAGCAGCCAAGAGGTGGGAGGTTTATACGAGCAGTACTTC. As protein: CASSQEVGGLYEQYF.

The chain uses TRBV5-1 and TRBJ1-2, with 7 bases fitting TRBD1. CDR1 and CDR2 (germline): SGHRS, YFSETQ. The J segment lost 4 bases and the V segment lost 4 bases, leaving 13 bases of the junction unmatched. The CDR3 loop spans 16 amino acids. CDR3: CASSGGTVEPLYGYTF. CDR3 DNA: TGCGCCAGCAGCGGGGGGACAGTCGAGCCCCTCTATGGCTACACCTTC.

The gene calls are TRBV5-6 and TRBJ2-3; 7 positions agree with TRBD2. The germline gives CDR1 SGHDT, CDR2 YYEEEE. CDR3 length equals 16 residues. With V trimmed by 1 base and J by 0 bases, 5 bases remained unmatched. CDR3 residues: CASSLIGGKSTDTQYF. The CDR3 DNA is TGTGCCAGCAGCTTGATCGGGGGGAAAAGCACAGATACGCAGTATTTT.

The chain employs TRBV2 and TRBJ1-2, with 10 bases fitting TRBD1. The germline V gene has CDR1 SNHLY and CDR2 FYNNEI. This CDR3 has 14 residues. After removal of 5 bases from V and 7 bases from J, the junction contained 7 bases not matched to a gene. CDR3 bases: TGTGCCAGCAGTCGACAGGGGGCGCAGGTTGGCTACACCTTC. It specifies CASSRQGAQVGYTF.

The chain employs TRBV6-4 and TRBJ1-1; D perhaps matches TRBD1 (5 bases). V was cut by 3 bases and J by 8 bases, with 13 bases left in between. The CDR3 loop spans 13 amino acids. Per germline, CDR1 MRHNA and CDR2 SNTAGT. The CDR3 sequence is CASSEEGLGEAFF. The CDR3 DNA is TGTGCCAGCAGTGAGGAGGGGTTGGGGGAAGCTTTCTTT.

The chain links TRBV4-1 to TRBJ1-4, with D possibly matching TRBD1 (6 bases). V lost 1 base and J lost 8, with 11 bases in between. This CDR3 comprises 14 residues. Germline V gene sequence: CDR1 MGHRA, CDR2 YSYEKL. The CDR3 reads CASSQVGGMEKLFF. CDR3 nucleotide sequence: TGCGCCAGCAGCCAAGTAGGGGGGATGGAAAAACTGTTTTTT.

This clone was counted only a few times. In DNA, the CDR3 is TGTGCCAGCAGCAGTAGGACCGCCGGGACAGCTAACACTGAAGCTTTCTTT. This encodes CASSSRTAGTANTEAFF. The rearrangement joins TRBV21-1 to TRBJ1-1; TRBD1 was called by the table and not checked on the DNA. TRBV21-1 is shown as a pseudogene. The CDR3 runs 17 residues.

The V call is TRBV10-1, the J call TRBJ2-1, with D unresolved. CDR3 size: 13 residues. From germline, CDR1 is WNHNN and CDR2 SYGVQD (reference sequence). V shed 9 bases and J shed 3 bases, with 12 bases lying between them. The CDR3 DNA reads TGCGCCAGATATGACATTTACTACAATGAGCAGTTCTTC. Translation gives CARYDIYYNEQFF.

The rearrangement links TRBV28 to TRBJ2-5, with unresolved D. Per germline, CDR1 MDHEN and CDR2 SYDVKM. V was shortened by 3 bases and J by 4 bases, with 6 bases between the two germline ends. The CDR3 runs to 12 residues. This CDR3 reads CASSFGPETQYF. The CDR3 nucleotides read TGTGCCAGCAGTTTCGGGCCAGAGACCCAGTACTTC.

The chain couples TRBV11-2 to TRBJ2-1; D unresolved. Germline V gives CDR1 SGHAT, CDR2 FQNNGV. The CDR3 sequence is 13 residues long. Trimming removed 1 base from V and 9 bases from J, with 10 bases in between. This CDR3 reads CASSLGAVGEQFF. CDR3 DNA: TGTGCCAGCAGCTTAGGGGCGGTGGGTGAGCAGTTCTTC. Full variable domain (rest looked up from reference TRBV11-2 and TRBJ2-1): EAGVAQSPRYKIIEKRQSVAFWCNPISGHATLYWYQQILGQGPKLLIQFQNNGVVDDSQLPKDRFSAERLKGVDSTLKIQPAKLEDSAVYLCASSLGAVGEQFFGPGTRLTVL.

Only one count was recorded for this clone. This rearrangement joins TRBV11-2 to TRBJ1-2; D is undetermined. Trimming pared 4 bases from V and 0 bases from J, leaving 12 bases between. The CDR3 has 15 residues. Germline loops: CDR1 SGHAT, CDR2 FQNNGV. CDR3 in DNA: TGTGCCAGCAGCTCGGCGGGCCAGGCTAACTATGGCTACACCTTC. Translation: CASSSAGQANYGYTF.

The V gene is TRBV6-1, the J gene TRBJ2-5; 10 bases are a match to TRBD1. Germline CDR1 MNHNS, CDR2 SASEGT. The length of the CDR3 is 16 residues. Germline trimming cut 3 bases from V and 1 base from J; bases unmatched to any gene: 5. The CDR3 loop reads CASSDRDRGFQETQYF. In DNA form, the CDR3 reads TGTGCCAGCAGTGATAGGGACAGGGGATTCCAAGAGACCCAGTACTTC.

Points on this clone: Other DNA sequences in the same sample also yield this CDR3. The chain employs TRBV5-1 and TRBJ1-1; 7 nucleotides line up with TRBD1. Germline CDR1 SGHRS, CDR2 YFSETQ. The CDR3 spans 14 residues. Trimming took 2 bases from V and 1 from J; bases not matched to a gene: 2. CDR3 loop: CASSLRTGNTEAFF. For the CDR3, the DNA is TGCGCCAGCAGCTTACGGACAGGGAACACTGAAGCTTTCTTT.

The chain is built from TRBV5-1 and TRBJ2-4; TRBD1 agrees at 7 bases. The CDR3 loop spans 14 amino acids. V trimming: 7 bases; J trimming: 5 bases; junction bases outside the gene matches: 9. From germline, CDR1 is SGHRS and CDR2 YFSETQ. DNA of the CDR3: TGCGCCAGCTCCAGGGGGACGGAGGAAAACATTCAGTACTTC. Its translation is CASSRGTEENIQYF.

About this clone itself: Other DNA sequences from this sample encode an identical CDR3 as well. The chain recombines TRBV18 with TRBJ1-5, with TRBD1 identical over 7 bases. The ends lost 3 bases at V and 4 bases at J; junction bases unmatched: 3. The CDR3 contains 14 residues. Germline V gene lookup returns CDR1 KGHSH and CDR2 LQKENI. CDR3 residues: CASSPSQGNQPQHF. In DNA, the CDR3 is TGTGCCAGCTCACCCTCACAGGGGAATCAGCCCCAGCATTTT. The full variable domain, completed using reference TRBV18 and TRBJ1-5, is NAGVMQNPRHLVRRRGQEARLRCSPMKGHSHVYWYRQLPEEGLKFMVYLQKENIIDESGMPKERFSAEFPKEGPSILRIQQVVRGDSAAYFCASSPSQGNQPQHFGDGTRLSIL.

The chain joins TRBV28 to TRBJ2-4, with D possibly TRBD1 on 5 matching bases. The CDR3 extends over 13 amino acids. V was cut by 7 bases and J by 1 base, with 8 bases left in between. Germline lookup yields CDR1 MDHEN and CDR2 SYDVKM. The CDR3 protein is CASTPGAKNIQYF. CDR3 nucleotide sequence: TGTGCCAGCACCCCAGGGGCCAAAAACATTCAGTACTTC.

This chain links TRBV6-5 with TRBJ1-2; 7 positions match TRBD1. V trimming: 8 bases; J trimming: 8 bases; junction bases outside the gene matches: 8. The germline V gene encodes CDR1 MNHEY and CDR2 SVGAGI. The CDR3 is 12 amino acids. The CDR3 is CASFEGARGYTF. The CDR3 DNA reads TGTGCCAGCTTCGAGGGGGCCCGGGGCTACACCTTC.

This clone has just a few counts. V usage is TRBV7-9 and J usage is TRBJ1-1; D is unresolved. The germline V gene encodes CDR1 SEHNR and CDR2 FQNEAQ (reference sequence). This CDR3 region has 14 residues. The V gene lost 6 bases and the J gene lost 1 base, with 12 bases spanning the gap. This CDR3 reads CASRYLGPNTEAFF. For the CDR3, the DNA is TGTGCCAGCAGATATCTAGGGCCGAACACTGAAGCTTTCTTT.

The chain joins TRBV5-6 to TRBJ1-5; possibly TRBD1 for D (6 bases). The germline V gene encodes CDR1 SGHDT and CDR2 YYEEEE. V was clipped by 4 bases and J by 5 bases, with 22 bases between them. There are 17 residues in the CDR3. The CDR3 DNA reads TGTGCCAGCAGCCAGTTCGCGGGGGGCTCTCTGGATCAGCCCCAGCATTTT. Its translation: CASSQFAGGSLDQPQHF.

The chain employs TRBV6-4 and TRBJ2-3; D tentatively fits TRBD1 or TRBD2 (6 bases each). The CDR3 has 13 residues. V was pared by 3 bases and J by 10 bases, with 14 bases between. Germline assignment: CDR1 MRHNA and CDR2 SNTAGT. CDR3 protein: CASSEKSGGAQYF. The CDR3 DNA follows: TGTGCCAGCAGTGAAAAGTCCGGGGGCGCGCAGTATTTT.